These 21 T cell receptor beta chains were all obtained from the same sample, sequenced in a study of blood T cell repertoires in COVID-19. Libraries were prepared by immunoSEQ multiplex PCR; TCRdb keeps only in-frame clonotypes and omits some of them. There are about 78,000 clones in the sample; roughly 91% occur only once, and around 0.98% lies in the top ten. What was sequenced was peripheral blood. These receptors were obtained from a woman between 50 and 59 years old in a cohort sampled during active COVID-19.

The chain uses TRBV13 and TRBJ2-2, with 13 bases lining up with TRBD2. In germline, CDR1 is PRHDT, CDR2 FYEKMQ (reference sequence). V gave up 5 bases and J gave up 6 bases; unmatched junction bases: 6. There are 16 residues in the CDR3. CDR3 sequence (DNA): TGTGCCAGCAGCCAGAGGACTAGCGGGAGTCCCGGGGAGCTGTTTTTT. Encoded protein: CASSQRTSGSPGELFF.

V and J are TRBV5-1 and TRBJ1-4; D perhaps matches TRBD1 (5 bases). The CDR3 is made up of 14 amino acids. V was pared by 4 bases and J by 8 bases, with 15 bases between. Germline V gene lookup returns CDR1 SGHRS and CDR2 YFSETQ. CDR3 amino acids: CASSPEGVGEKLFF. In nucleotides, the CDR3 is TGCGCCAGCAGCCCCGAAGGGGTCGGCGAAAAACTGTTTTTT.

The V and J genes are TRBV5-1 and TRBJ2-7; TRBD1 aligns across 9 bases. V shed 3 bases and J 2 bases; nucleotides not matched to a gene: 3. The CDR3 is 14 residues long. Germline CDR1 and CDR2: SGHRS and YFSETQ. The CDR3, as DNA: TGCGCCAGCAGCTCCGGGACAGGGCCCTACGAGCAGTACTTC. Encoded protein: CASSSGTGPYEQYF.

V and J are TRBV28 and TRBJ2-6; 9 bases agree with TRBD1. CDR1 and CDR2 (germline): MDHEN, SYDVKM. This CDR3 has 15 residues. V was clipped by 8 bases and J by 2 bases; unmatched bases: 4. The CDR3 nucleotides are TGTGCCAGCGGGACAGGGTCCGCTGGGGCCAACGTCCTGACTTTC. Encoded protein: CASGTGSAGANVLTF.

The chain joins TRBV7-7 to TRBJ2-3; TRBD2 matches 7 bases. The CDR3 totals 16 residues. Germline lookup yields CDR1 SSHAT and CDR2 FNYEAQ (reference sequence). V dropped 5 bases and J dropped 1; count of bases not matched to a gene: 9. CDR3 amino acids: CASSLGEGFRTDTQYF. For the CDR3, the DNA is TGTGCCAGCAGCCTGGGGGAGGGCTTCCGCACAGATACGCAGTATTTT.

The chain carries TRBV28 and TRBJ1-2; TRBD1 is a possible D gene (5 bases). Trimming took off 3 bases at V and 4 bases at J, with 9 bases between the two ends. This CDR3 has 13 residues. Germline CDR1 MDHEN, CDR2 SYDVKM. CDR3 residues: CASSFGRAYGYTF. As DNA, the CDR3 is TGTGCCAGCAGTTTTGGCAGGGCCTATGGCTACACCTTC.

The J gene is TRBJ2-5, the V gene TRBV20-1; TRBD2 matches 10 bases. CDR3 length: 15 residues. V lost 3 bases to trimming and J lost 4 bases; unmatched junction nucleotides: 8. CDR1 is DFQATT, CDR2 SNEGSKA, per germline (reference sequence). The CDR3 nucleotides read TGCAGTGCTAGTAGGCTAGCGGGAGCGGGAGAGACCCAGTACTTC. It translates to CSASRLAGAGETQYF.

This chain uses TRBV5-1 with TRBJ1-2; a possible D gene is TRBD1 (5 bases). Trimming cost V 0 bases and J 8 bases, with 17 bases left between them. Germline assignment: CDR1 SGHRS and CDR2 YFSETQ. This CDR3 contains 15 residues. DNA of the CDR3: TGCGCCAGCAGCTTGGAAGTACAGGTTAAATCGGGCTACACCTTC. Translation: CASSLEVQVKSGYTF.

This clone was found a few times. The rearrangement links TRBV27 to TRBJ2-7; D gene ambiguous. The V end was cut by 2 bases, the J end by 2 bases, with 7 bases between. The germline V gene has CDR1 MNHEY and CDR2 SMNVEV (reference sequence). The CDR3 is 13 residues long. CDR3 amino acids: CASSLKSPYEQYF. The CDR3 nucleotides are TGTGCCAGCAGTTTAAAGAGCCCCTACGAGCAGTACTTC.

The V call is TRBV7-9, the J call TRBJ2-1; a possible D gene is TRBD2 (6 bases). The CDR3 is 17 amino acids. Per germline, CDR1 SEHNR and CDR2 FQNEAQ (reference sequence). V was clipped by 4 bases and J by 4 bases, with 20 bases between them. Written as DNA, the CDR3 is TGTGCCAGCAGCTCCCCGGTCGCAGGAGGGGCGTACAATGAGCAGTTCTTC. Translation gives CASSSPVAGGAYNEQFF. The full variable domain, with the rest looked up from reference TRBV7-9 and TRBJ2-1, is DTGVSQNPRHKITKRGQNVTFRCDPISEHNRLYWYRQTLGQGPEFLTYFQNEAQLEKSRLLSDRFSAERPKGSFSTLEIQRTEQGDSAMYLCASSSPVAGGAYNEQFFGPGTRLTVL.

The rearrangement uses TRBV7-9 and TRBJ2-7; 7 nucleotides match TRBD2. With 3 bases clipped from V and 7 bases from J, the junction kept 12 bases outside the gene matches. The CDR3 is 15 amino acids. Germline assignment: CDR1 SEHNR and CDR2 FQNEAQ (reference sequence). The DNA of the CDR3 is TGTGCCAGCAGCTTGGGGGGGAGCCCCCTGGGGGAGCAGTACTTC. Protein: CASSLGGSPLGEQYF.

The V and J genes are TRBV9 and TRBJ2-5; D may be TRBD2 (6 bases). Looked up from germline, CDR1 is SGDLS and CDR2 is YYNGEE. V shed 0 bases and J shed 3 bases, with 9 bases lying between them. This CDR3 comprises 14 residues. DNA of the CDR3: TGTGCCAGCAGCGTAGAAACTAGCAAAGAGACCCAGTACTTC. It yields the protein CASSVETSKETQYF.

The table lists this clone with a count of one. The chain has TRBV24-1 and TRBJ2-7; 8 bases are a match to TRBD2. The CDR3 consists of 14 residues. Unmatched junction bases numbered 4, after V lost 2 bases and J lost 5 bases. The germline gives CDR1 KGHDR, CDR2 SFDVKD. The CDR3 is CATSDSGGPHEQYF. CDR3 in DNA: TGTGCCACCAGTGATTCGGGAGGGCCCCACGAGCAGTACTTC.

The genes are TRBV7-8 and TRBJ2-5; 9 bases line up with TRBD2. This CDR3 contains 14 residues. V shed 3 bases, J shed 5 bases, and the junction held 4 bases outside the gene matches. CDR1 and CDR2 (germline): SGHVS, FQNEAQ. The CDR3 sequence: CASSFSGRGETQYF. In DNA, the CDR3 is TGTGCCAGCAGCTTTAGCGGGAGAGGTGAGACCCAGTACTTC.

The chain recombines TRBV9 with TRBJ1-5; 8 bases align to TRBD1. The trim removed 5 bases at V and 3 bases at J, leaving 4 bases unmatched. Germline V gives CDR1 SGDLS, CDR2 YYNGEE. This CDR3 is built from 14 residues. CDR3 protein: CASSRQGANQPQHF. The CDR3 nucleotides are TGTGCCAGCAGTAGGCAGGGGGCCAATCAGCCCCAGCATTTT.

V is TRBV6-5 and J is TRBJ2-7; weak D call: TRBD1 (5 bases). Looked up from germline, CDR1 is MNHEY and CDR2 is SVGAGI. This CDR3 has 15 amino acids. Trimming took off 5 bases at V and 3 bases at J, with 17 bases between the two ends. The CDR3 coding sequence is TGTGCCAGCAGTCGGTATGAAGGGGCCCTCTACGAGCAGTACTTC. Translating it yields CASSRYEGALYEQYF.

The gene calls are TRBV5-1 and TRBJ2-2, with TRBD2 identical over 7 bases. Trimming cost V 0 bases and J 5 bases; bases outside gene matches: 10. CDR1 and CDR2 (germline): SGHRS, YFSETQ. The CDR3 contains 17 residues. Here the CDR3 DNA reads TGCGCCAGCAGCTTGGACCAGCGGGATATAGGGACCGGGGAGCTGTTTTTT. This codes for CASSLDQRDIGTGELFF.

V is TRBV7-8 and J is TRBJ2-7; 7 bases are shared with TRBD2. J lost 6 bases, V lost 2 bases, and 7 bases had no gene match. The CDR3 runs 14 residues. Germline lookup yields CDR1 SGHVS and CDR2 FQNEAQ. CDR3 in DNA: TGTGCCAGCAGCTTAACGGGAGGAGGCGGCGAGCAGTACTTC. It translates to CASSLTGGGGEQYF.

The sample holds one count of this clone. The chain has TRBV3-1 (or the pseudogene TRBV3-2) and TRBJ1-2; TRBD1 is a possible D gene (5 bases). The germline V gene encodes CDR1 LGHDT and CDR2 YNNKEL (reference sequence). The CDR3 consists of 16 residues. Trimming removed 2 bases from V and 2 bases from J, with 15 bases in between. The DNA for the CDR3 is TGTGCCAGCAGCCAACTAATGGGACTTCCCAACTATGGCTACACCTTC. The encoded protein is CASSQLMGLPNYGYTF.

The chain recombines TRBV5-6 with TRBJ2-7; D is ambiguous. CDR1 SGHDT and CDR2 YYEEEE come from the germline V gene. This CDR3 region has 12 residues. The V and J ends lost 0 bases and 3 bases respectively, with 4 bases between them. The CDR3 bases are TGTGCCAGCAGCTTGGGAGGCTACGAGCAGTACTTC. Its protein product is CASSLGGYEQYF.

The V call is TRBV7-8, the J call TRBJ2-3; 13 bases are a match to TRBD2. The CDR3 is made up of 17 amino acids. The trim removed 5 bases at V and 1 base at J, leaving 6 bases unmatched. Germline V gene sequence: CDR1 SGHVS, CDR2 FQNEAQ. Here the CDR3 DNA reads TGTGCCAGCAGCCCTCGGACTAGCGGGAGCGGCACAGATACGCAGTATTTT. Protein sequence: CASSPRTSGSGTDTQYF. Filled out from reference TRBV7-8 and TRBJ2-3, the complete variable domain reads GAGVSQSPRYKVAKRGQDVALRCDPISGHVSLFWYQQALGQGPEFLTYFQNEAQLDKSGLPSDRFFAERPEGSVSTLKIQRTQQEDSAVYLCASSPRTSGSGTDTQYFGPGTRLTVL.